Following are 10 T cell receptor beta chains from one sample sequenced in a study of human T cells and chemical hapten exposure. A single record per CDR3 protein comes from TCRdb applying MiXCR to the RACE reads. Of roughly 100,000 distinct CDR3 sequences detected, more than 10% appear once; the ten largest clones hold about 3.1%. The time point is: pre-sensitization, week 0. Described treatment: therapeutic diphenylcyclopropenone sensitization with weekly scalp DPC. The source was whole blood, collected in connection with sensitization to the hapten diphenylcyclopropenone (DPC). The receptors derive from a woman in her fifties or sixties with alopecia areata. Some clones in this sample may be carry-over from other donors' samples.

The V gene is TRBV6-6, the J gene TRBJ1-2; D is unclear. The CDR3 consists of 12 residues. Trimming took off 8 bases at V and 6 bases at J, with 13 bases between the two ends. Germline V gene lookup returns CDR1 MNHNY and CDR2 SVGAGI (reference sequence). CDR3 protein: CASGRQMHGYTF. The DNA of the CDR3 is TGTGCCAGCGGGAGGCAAATGCATGGCTACACCTTC.

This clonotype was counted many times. The CDR3 bases are TGTGCCAGCAGCCAAGTTGTACAGCCCAATCAGCCCCAGCATTTT. As protein: CASSQVVQPNQPQHF. V and J are TRBV3-1 and TRBJ1-5; D unclear. Germline assignment: CDR1 LGHDT and CDR2 YNNKEL (reference sequence). The CDR3 is 15 amino acids. V dropped 1 base and J dropped 3 bases, with 10 bases sitting between them.

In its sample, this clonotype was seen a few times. CDR3 coding DNA: TGTGCCAGCAGCTTAGCGCGCGGGGGGAACACTGAAGCTTTCTTT. Protein product: CASSLARGGNTEAFF. V is TRBV7-8 and J is TRBJ1-1; perhaps TRBD1 as D (5 bases). V gave up 0 bases and J gave up 1 base, with 9 bases separating them. The CDR3 has 15 residues. The germline V gene has CDR1 SGHVS and CDR2 FQNEAQ.

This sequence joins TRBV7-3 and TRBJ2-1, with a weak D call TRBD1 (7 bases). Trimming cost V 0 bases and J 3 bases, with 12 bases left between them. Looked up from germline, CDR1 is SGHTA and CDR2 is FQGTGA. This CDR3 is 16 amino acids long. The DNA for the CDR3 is TGTGCCAGCAGCTTAACCGGCCAGGGGGGCTACAATGAGCAGTTCTTC. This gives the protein CASSLTGQGGYNEQFF. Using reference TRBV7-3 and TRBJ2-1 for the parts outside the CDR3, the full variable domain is GAGVSQTPSNKVTEKGKYVELRCDPISGHTALYWYRQSLGQGPEFLIYFQGTGAADDSGLPNDRFFAVRPEGSVSTLKIQRTERGDSAVYLCASSLTGQGGYNEQFFGPGTRLTVL.

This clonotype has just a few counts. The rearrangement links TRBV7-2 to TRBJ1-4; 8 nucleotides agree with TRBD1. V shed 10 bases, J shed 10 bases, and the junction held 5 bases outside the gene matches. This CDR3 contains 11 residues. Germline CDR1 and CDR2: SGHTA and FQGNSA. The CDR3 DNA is TGTGCCACCTACAGGGGGGGAAAACTGTTTTTT. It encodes CATYRGGKLFF.

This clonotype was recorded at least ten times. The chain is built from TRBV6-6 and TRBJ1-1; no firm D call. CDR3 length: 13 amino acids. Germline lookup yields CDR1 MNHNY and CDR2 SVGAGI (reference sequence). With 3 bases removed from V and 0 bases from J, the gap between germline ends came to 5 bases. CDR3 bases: TGTGCCAGCAGTTATCTGTTGAACACTGAAGCTTTCTTT. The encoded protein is CASSYLLNTEAFF.

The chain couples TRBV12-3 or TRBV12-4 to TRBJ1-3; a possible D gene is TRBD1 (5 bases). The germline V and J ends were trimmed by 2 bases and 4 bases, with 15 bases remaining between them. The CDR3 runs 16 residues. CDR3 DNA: TGTGCCAGCAGTTTAATTTCAGGGTCAGCCGGAAACACCATATATTTT. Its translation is CASSLISGSAGNTIYF.

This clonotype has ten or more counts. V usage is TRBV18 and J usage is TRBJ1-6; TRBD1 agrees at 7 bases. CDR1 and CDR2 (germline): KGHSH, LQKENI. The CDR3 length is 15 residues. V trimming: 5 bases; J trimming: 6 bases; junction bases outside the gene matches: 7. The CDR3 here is CASSSRTGLNSPLHF. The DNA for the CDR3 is TGTGCCAGCTCAAGCCGGACAGGTCTTAATTCACCCCTCCACTTT. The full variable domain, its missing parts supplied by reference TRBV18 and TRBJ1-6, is NAGVMQNPRHLVRRRGQEARLRCSPMKGHSHVYWYRQLPEEGLKFMVYLQKENIIDESGMPKERFSAEFPKEGPSILRIQQVVRGDSAAYFCASSSRTGLNSPLHFGNGTRLTVT.

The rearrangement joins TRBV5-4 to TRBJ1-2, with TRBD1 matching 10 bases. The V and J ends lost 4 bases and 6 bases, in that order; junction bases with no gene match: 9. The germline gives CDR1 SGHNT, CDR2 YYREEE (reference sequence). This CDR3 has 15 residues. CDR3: CASSDRQGAPHGYTF. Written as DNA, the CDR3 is TGTGCCAGCAGCGATAGACAGGGGGCTCCGCATGGCTACACCTTC. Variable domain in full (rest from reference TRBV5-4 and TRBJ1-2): ETGVTQSPTHLIKTRGQQVTLRCSSQSGHNTVSWYQQALGQGPQFIFQYYREEENGRGNFPPRFSGLQFPNYSSELNVNALELDDSALYLCASSDRQGAPHGYTFGSGTRLTVV.

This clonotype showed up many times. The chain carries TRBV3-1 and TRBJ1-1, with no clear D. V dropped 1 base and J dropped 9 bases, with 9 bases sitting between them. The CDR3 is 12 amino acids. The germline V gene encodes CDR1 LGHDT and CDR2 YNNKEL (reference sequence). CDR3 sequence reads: CASSQGRRKAFF. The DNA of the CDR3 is TGTGCCAGCAGCCAAGGCAGGAGGAAAGCTTTCTTT.